A single sample gave rise to the 25 T cell receptor beta chains below, sequenced in a study of response to subunit inactivated influenza vaccine. TCRdb independently ran MiXCR on the RT-PCR reads; one entry per CDR3 protein. In the table there are around 850,000 distinct CDR3 sequences, around 20% of which are singletons. This specimen consisted of PBMCs from blood, obtained approximately 5 days after vaccination. The receptors come from a man aged 45 to 65 who received an inactivated influenza vaccine.

This clonotype was counted at least ten times. The CDR3 protein is CSVLGLAGPNEQFF. The CDR3 DNA is TGCAGCGTCCTTGGGCTAGCGGGACCCAATGAGCAGTTCTTC. J is TRBJ2-1 and V is TRBV29-1; 9 bases map to TRBD2. This CDR3 has 14 amino acids. Germline V gene sequence: CDR1 SQVTM, CDR2 ANQGSEA. Germline trimming cut 6 bases from V and 6 bases from J; bases unmatched to any gene: 9.

V is TRBV20-1 and J is TRBJ2-5; TRBD2 matches at 8 bases. This CDR3 has 13 amino acids. With 6 bases clipped from V and 7 bases from J, the junction kept 10 bases outside the gene matches. Germline CDR1 DFQATT, CDR2 SNEGSKA (reference sequence). In DNA, the CDR3 is TGCAGTGCCATAATAGCCCGGGGGGGGACCCAGTACTTC. Protein: CSAIIARGGTQYF.

This chain joins TRBV24-1 and TRBJ2-1; D might be TRBD2 (6 bases). The CDR3 contains 15 residues. Per germline, CDR1 KGHDR and CDR2 SFDVKD. V was cut by 2 bases and J by 4 bases, with 11 bases left in between. CDR3 nucleotides: TGTGCCACCAGTGATTATCGGGCGGGATACAATGAGCAGTTCTTC. This translates into CATSDYRAGYNEQFF.

This clonotype was found many times. CDR3 nucleotides: TGCAGTGCTGAACTAGCGGGGGGATCCTACGAGCAGTACTTC. The encoded protein is CSAELAGGSYEQYF. This chain joins TRBV20-1 and TRBJ2-7; 12 positions match TRBD2. J was trimmed by 1 base and V by 5 bases; bases with no gene match: 3. In germline, CDR1 is DFQATT, CDR2 SNEGSKA (reference sequence). The CDR3 runs to 14 residues.

Many counts were recorded for this clonotype. V is TRBV7-2 and J is TRBJ2-7, with TRBD2 matching over 7 bases. J lost 2 bases, V lost 7 bases, and 8 bases had no gene match. The V gene's germline CDR1 is SGHTA and CDR2 FQGNSA. The CDR3 consists of 14 residues. The CDR3 DNA reads as TGTGCCAGCATGGGAGGGCTAGTGCCCTACGAGCAGTACTTC. Translating it yields CASMGGLVPYEQYF. Full variable domain (rest looked up from reference TRBV7-2 and TRBJ2-7): GAGVSQSPSNKVTEKGKDVELRCDPISGHTALYWYRQSLGQGLEFLIYFQGNSAPDKSGLPSDRFSAERTGGSVSTLTIQRTQQEDSAVYLCASMGGLVPYEQYFGPGTRLTVT.

In this sample, this clonotype turned up a few times. The chain is built from TRBV10-2 and TRBJ1-3; tentative D call: TRBD1 (5 bases). This CDR3 is built from 15 residues. Looked up from germline, CDR1 is WSHSY and CDR2 is SAAADI. V lost 4 bases to trimming and J lost 0 bases, with 10 bases between them. The DNA of the CDR3 is TGCGCCAGCAGTGTGACAGCTAACTCTGGAAACACCATATATTTT. Translating it yields CASSVTANSGNTIYF.

This clonotype was seen a handful of times. The rearrangement links TRBV20-1 to TRBJ1-5; D remains ambiguous. Germline CDR1 is DFQATT and CDR2 is SNEGSKA (reference sequence). The CDR3 has 16 amino acids. V lost 0 bases and J lost 0, with 12 bases in between. As DNA, the CDR3 is TGCAGTGCTAGAGATGGCCGGCGGGTTAGCAATCAGCCCCAGCATTTT. Its translation is CSARDGRRVSNQPQHF.

CDR3 nucleotide sequence: TGCGCCAGCGACAGGGGTTCCAATGAGCAGTTCTTC. This gives the protein CASDRGSNEQFF. This rearrangement joins TRBV10-2 to TRBJ2-1; 8 positions agree with TRBD1. V shed 8 bases, J shed 6 bases, and the junction held 3 bases outside the gene matches. Germline CDR1 is WSHSY and CDR2 is SAAADI. The CDR3 consists of 12 residues.

This chain uses TRBV6-1 with TRBJ1-4; D remains ambiguous. The V and J ends lost 0 bases and 8 bases respectively, with 4 bases between them. Germline V lookup: CDR1 MNHNS, CDR2 SASEGT. The CDR3 extends over 12 amino acids. CDR3 region: CASSEAREKLFF. For the CDR3, the DNA is TGTGCCAGCAGTGAAGCTAGAGAAAAACTGTTTTTT.

The J gene is TRBJ2-2, the V gene TRBV20-1; D assignment may be TRBD1 or TRBD2 (6 bases each). The V and J ends lost 2 bases and 8 bases respectively, with 9 bases between them. The CDR3 runs 12 residues. Per the germline V gene, CDR1 is DFQATT and CDR2 is SNEGSKA (reference sequence). The CDR3 bases are TGCAGTGCTAGAAGGGGGGCTGGGGAGCTGTTTTTT. This codes for CSARRGAGELFF.

The gene calls are TRBV7-3 and TRBJ1-4, with D unresolved. V was trimmed by 5 bases and J by 8 bases, leaving 12 bases between them. The CDR3 sequence is 13 residues long. Germline CDR1 SGHTA, CDR2 FQGTGA. The CDR3 sequence: CASSPTFGEKLFF. The CDR3 region has the DNA TGTGCCAGCAGCCCCACATTCGGGGAAAAACTGTTTTTT.

This chain uses TRBV20-1 with TRBJ1-5; a weak D match, TRBD1 (6 bases). The germline V gene has CDR1 DFQATT and CDR2 SNEGSKA (reference sequence). Deletions cut 5 bases from V and 7 bases from J, with 18 bases between. This CDR3 has 14 residues. CDR3 bases: TGCAGTGCTGGGAAGGGGGTCGATCGGCAGCCCCAGCATTTT. This encodes CSAGKGVDRQPQHF.

This clonotype appeared many times. The chain is built from TRBV7-9 and TRBJ1-2, with D hard to call. Trimming removed 3 bases from V and 2 bases from J, with 10 bases in between. The length of the CDR3 is 14 residues. Germline CDR1 SEHNR, CDR2 FQNEAQ (reference sequence). CDR3 in DNA: TGTGCCAGCAGCTTCCTTTCTACAAACTATGGCTACACCTTC. Amino acids: CASSFLSTNYGYTF.

This chain connects TRBV14 to TRBJ2-3; D unresolved. V lost 2 bases and J 2 bases, leaving 11 bases between the germline ends. This CDR3 comprises 15 residues. Germline CDR1 SGHDN, CDR2 FVKESK. CDR3 sequence (DNA): TGTGCCAGCAGCCAAAACCAACAACCCACAGATACGCAGTATTTT. It encodes CASSQNQQPTDTQYF.

This chain joins TRBV24-1 and TRBJ2-1; the match to TRBD2 covers 7 bases. The V gene's germline CDR1 is KGHDR and CDR2 SFDVKD. The CDR3 is made up of 14 amino acids. V shed 9 bases and J 1 base; nucleotides not matched to a gene: 5. The CDR3 coding sequence is TGTGCCACCGCGCTAGCGGCTTCCTACAATGAGCAGTTCTTC. It codes for CATALAASYNEQFF.

This clonotype came up a few times. The rearrangement uses TRBV6-2 or TRBV6-3 and TRBJ2-1; TRBD2 matches at 10 bases. The CDR3 extends over 17 amino acids. Losses at the gene ends were 7 bases for V and 1 base for J; bases not matched to a gene: 10. CDR1 MNHEY and CDR2 SVGEGT come from the germline V gene. CDR3 sequence reads: CASKGASGSRSYNEQFF. The CDR3 DNA reads TGTGCCAGCAAAGGGGCTAGCGGGAGTAGGTCCTACAATGAGCAGTTCTTC.

This chain connects TRBV20-1 to TRBJ2-7; tentative D call: TRBD2 (5 bases). Germline CDR1 reads DFQATT; CDR2 reads SNEGSKA (reference sequence). The CDR3 has 13 residues. Trimming cost V 5 bases and J 7 bases, with 18 bases left between them. The CDR3 DNA reads TGCAGTGCTGGGCGTCCCCCCGGAGGTGAGCAGTACTTC. The encoded protein is CSAGRPPGGEQYF.

This clonotype has only a few counts. J is TRBJ2-7 and V is TRBV11-2; no definite D call. The V and J ends lost 4 bases and 9 bases respectively, with 10 bases between them. CDR1 is SGHAT and CDR2 is FQNNGV in the germline V gene. The CDR3 is made up of 11 amino acids. The CDR3 nucleotides are TGTGCCAGCAGCTCCCCCACCGGGCAGTACTTC. Protein: CASSSPTGQYF.

This clonotype occurred many times. The chain has TRBV5-1 and TRBJ2-3; D might be TRBD2 (7 bases). Trimming pared 4 bases from V and 1 base from J, leaving 19 bases between. The CDR3 has 17 amino acids. Germline loops: CDR1 SGHRS, CDR2 YFSETQ. This CDR3 is CASSQRGGGAGTDTQYF. Here the CDR3 DNA reads TGCGCCAGCAGCCAACGAGGGGGGGGCGCCGGCACAGATACGCAGTATTTT.

In its sample, this clonotype was seen a few times. This chain links TRBV7-9 with TRBJ2-1, with a possible D match to TRBD1 (6 bases). Germline assignment: CDR1 SEHNR and CDR2 FQNEAQ (reference sequence). Trimming left V 3 bases short and J 4 bases short, with 10 bases between. The length of the CDR3 is 14 residues. The CDR3 loop is CASSFPRGYNEQFF. The CDR3 nucleotides are TGTGCCAGCAGCTTCCCCAGGGGTTACAATGAGCAGTTCTTC.

This clonotype was recorded at least ten times. V is TRBV5-1 and J is TRBJ2-7; D possibly corresponds to TRBD2 (6 bases). Germline lookup yields CDR1 SGHRS and CDR2 YFSETQ. V was pared by 4 bases and J by 5 bases, with 10 bases between. CDR3 length: 12 residues. The CDR3 region is CASSGGLDEQYF. In nucleotides, the CDR3 is TGCGCCAGCAGCGGGGGACTTGACGAGCAGTACTTC.

This clonotype was observed many times. The chain combines TRBV12-3 or TRBV12-4 with TRBJ2-6, with 7 bases lining up with TRBD1. The CDR3 covers 14 residues. The V segment lost 6 bases and the J segment 4 bases; nucleotides outside the gene matches: 3. CDR3 DNA sequence: TGTGCCAGCAGGACAGGGTTGGGGGCCAACGTCCTGACTTTC. Translating gives CASRTGLGANVLTF.

There are a few counts of this clonotype. The V and J genes are TRBV21-1 and TRBJ2-3; the table's D gene call, TRBD2, was not cross checked with the DNA. TRBV21-1 is noted as a pseudogene. The CDR3 loop spans 18 amino acids. The CDR3 DNA reads TGTGCCAGCAGCAAAGGACTAGCGGGGGGTTTTAGCACAGATACGCAGTATTTT. Its translation: CASSKGLAGGFSTDTQYF.

This chain uses TRBV4-2 with TRBJ2-1; TRBD2 aligns across 11 bases. The CDR3 sequence is 17 residues long. Germline assignment: CDR1 LGHNA and CDR2 YNFKEQ. V dropped 0 bases and J dropped 6; count of bases not matched to a gene: 7. The CDR3 coding sequence is TGTGCCAGCAGCCAAGAGTATTCGCTAGCGGGGGGCAATGAGCAGTTCTTC. Protein sequence: CASSQEYSLAGGNEQFF.

The chain has TRBV20-1 and TRBJ2-3, with TRBD1 matching over 7 bases. Germline values: CDR1 DFQATT, CDR2 SNEGSKA (reference sequence). The CDR3 has 16 amino acids. The junction had 10 bases not matched to a gene; V was cut back by 3 bases and J by 1 base. The CDR3 region has the DNA TGCAGTGCTAGTATGCTTAGGGGGCGCGGCACAGATACGCAGTATTTT. Its protein is CSASMLRGRGTDTQYF.